Listed here is a single T cell receptor beta chain. This clonotype was counted only a few times. This receptor's antigen is unknown. No quality values exist for individual bases; no much larger clone is one base distant. V was cut back by 4 bases and J by 4 bases, leaving a gap of 13 bases between them. CDR1 and CDR2 (GTSNPN, SVGIG) derive from the germline V gene (reference sequence). The CDR3 contains 13 residues, cysteine and phenylalanine counted. Only the CDR3 DNA stays, 39 bases, in frame from base 1. The data are from a study of regulatory T cells in long-lasting Graves disease (dated by TCRdb to about 2021). Background on the whole study: To count as having persistent Graves' disease, a patient had to have received antithyroid drug treatment for over 5 years with TSH receptor autoantibodies remaining persistently positive. Persistent Graves' disease patients in the clinical cohort had taken antithyroid drugs for around 11 years on average. This study used TCR sequencing and RNA sequencing of peripheral blood to compare persistent Graves' disease patients against newly diagnosed Graves' disease patients. TCR sequencing covered about 13 persistent and 20 newly diagnosed Graves' disease patients, 33 samples in total. The study took place in China and was registered as a clinical trial.

General study outcomes and caveats: As a limitation, the authors acknowledged that the small sample size may reduce accuracy. Peripheral blood alone was examined, since thyroid tissue, which constituted the primary lesion, could not be accessed. More public clonotypes were shared among persistent patients (roughly 3,000) than among newly diagnosed patients (966). Compared with newly diagnosed patients, persistent Graves' disease patients had lower TCR Shannon entropy and fewer highly expanded clones, which suggests clonal expansion. Sequencing and analysis were limited to the TCR beta chain. Preferential use of TRBV28, TRBJ1-2 and TRBJ2-5 was observed in persistent disease, whereas TRBV20-1 and TRBJ2-1 were favored in newly diagnosed disease.

The time point tag for this specimen amounts to: persistent/refractory GD, antithyroid drugs over 5 years with positive TRAb. RNA was extracted from PBMCs in TRIzol for both TCR sequencing and RNA sequencing. The diagnosis of Graves' disease followed American Thyroid Association guidelines. The patients came from an endocrinology department in Xi'an, China. Each patient gave about 10 milliliters of peripheral blood, collected in an EDTA anticoagulant tube. Ficoll Paque Plus density gradient separation was used to isolate PBMCs, and no additional T cell sorting was done. An Agilent 2100 Bioanalyzer and agarose gel were used to assess RNA quality, and a NanoDrop 2000 was used to measure RNA concentration. Library creation used multiplex PCR. The instrument was an Illumina HiSeq 4000. iRepertoire HTBI primers and Arm-PCR amplification of CDR3 regions were used to construct TCR beta libraries. Before sequencing, the PCR products went through gel purification. Per the source publication's procedure: Gene usage analysis of CDR3 amino acid clonotypes relied on the 60 or so TRBV and 14 TRBJ segments identified across samples. Filtered high-quality paired reads were merged into contigs using COPE and FqMerger. BLAST was used to align contigs to the IMGT TRBV, TRBD and TRBJ reference genes, and CDR3 was defined following IMGT. Any clonotype with a frequency above 0.1% was classified as a highly expanded clone. Shannon entropy was used to measure repertoire diversity, and the Gini coefficient was used to measure V-J evenness. A clonotype was considered public if more than one individual shared it. The public reads were run again by TCRdb, first through fastp at Q25 and then through MiXCR, and only productive beta chains were kept. CDR3 protein sequences are deduplicated, and each keeps its most common genes and DNA. V and J calls and clone size were set by TCRdb, not the authors. This sample lists fewer than 450,000 distinct CDR3 sequences; less than 25% were detected once. The leading ten clones occupy roughly 26% of the sample.

The sequences come from peripheral blood mononuclear cells (PBMCs), collected when the disease was refractory, from a patient treated with antithyroid drugs. In this chain, TRBV30 is recombined with TRBJ1-1, with the D gene uncertain. This receptor was taken from a female donor with Graves disease. The CDR3 amino acid sequence is: CAWNTPGGTEAFF. At the DNA level, the sequence is TGTGCCTGGAATACCCCTGGCGGCACTGAAGCTTTCTTT. The CDR3 plus the reference TRBV30 and TRBJ1-1 genes for the other parts give the full variable domain: SQTIHQWPATLVQPVGSPLSLECTVEGTSNPNLYWYRQAAGRGLQLLFYSVGIGQISSEVPQNLSASRPQDRQFILSSKKLLLSDSGFYLCAWNTPGGTEAFFGQGTRLTVV.